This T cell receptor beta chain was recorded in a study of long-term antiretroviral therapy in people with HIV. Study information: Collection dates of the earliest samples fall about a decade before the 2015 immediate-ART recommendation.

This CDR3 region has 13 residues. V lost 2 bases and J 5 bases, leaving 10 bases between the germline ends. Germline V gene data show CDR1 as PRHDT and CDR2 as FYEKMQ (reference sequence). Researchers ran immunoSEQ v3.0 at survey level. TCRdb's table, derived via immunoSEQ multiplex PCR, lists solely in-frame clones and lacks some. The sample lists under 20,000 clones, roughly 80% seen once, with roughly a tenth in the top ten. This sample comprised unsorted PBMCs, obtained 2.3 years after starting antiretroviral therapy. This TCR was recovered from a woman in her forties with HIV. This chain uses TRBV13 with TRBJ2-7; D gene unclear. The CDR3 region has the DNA TGTGCCAGCAGCTTACTGGGTGTCCACGAGCAGTACTTC. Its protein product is CASSLLGVHEQYF. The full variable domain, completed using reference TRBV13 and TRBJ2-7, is AAGVIQSPRHLIKEKRETATLKCYPIPRHDTVYWYQQGPGQDPQFLISFYEKMQSDKGSIPDRFSAQQFSDYHSELNMSSLELGDSALYFCASSLLGVHEQYFGPGTRLTVT.